These 17 T cell receptor beta chains share one sample of origin, sequenced in a study of shared clonotypes between healthy human individuals. Sequencing used immunoSEQ multiplex PCR; TCRdb keeps in-frame clones, though not all of them. The data show approximately 2.4 million clones, 90% to 96% seen once. The material sequenced was naive CD4+ T cells sorted from blood. Subset reported: CD45RA+ positively selected. These receptors were taken from a young man in good health.

The chain joins TRBV5-6 to TRBJ1-3, with 7 bases aligning to TRBD1. The J segment lost 0 bases and the V segment lost 5 bases, leaving 17 bases of the junction unmatched. Germline lookup yields CDR1 SGHDT and CDR2 YYEEEE. This CDR3 spans 19 amino acids. Here the CDR3 reads CASSFLPTTGPNSGNTIYF. CDR3 bases: TGTGCCAGCAGTTTCTTACCGACGACAGGGCCGAACTCTGGAAACACCATATATTTT. Full variable domain (outside the CDR3, taken from reference TRBV5-6 and TRBJ1-3): DAGVTQSPTHLIKTRGQQVTLRCSPKSGHDTVSWYQQALGQGPQFIFQYYEEEERQRGNFPDRFSGHQFPNYSSELNVNALLLGDSALYLCASSFLPTTGPNSGNTIYFGEGSWLTVV.

The sample holds one count of this clone. CDR3 coding DNA: TGTGCCAGTAGTCCTCGGACTAGCGGGAGCCCGAACACCGGGGAGCTGTTTTTT. It encodes CASSPRTSGSPNTGELFF. The rearrangement uses TRBV19 and TRBJ2-2, with 13 bases identical to TRBD2. The CDR3 is made up of 18 amino acids. J lost 0 bases, V lost 5 bases, and 6 bases had no gene match. Germline values: CDR1 LNHDA, CDR2 SQIVND (reference sequence).

The chain couples TRBV10-2 to TRBJ2-2; 9 nucleotides align to TRBD2. Germline V lookup: CDR1 WSHSY, CDR2 SAAADI. CDR3 length equals 17 residues. Trimming removed 3 bases from V and 2 bases from J; junction bases left unmatched: 7. The chain's CDR3 is CASSESEGLANTGELFF. The DNA of the CDR3 is TGCGCCAGCAGTGAATCCGAGGGACTAGCCAACACCGGGGAGCTGTTTTTT.

The chain carries TRBV6-5 and TRBJ2-5; TRBD1 matches 9 bases. The V and J ends lost 5 bases and 5 bases, in that order; junction bases with no gene match: 6. Germline assignment: CDR1 MNHEY and CDR2 SVGAGI. This CDR3 is built from 14 residues. CDR3: CASSTGQGSETQYF. CDR3 coding DNA: TGTGCCAGCAGTACGGGACAGGGCAGCGAGACCCAGTACTTC.

This clone was seen once. The chain uses TRBV5-5 and TRBJ1-5, with 8 nucleotides matching TRBD1. Germline CDR1 is SGHKS and CDR2 is YYEKEE (reference sequence). V lost 4 bases, J lost 2 bases, and 5 bases stayed unmatched. The CDR3 has 15 amino acids. CDR3 loop: CASSELDRGNQPQHF. In nucleotides, the CDR3 is TGTGCCAGCAGCGAACTGGACAGGGGCAATCAGCCCCAGCATTTT.

The genes are TRBV19 and TRBJ2-7; D uncertain. This CDR3 is built from 15 residues. Trimming stripped 5 bases from V and 3 bases from J, with 17 bases between. Germline-derived CDR1 and CDR2 are LNHDA and SQIVND (reference sequence). CDR3 region: CASSLSLGQLYEQYF. CDR3 sequence (DNA): TGTGCCAGTAGTTTATCGCTCGGGCAGCTCTACGAGCAGTACTTC.

V is TRBV7-9 and J is TRBJ1-6; D not certain. In germline, CDR1 is SEHNR, CDR2 FQNEAQ (reference sequence). The CDR3 covers 16 residues. Trimming removed 1 base at V and 6 bases at J, with 13 bases between. The CDR3 spells CASSLEAVRGNSPLHF. In nucleotides, the CDR3 is TGTGCCAGCAGCTTAGAGGCGGTCCGGGGTAATTCACCCCTCCACTTT.

This chain connects TRBV21-1 to TRBJ1-2. TRBV21-1 is shown as a pseudogene. CDR3 length equals 14 residues. As DNA, the CDR3 is TGTGCCAGCAGCCTCGGGGTCAGTTCCTATGGCTACACCTTC. Protein product: CASSLGVSSYGYTF.

The V call is TRBV5-5, the J call TRBJ1-3, with unresolved D. The CDR3 is 14 amino acids. V lost 3 bases to trimming and J lost 2 bases, with 9 bases between them. Germline CDR1 SGHKS, CDR2 YYEKEE (reference sequence). CDR3 sequence reads: CASSSQTPGNTIYF. The DNA for the CDR3 is TGTGCCAGCAGCTCGCAAACACCTGGAAACACCATATATTTT.

This clone was counted a single time. CDR3 amino acids: CASRRQRLSAEQYF. DNA for the CDR3: TGTGCCAGCAGGAGACAGAGACTGTCGGCCGAGCAGTACTTC. This rearrangement joins TRBV6-1 to TRBJ2-7; the D gene is possibly TRBD1 (5 bases). The CDR3 is 14 residues long. The ends were cut back, 6 bases at V and 6 bases at J, with 18 bases in the middle. Germline V gene data show CDR1 as MNHNS and CDR2 as SASEGT.

This chain links TRBV7-9 with TRBJ2-7, with 8 bases that match TRBD2. The CDR3 length is 15 residues. Germline lookup yields CDR1 SEHNR and CDR2 FQNEAQ (reference sequence). The J segment lost 0 bases and the V segment lost 5 bases, leaving 6 bases of the junction unmatched. The CDR3 DNA is TGTGCCAGCAGCCCCCGGGGGGGCTACTCCTACGAGCAGTACTTC. This codes for CASSPRGGYSYEQYF. The variable domain in full, with the rest retrieved from reference TRBV7-9 and TRBJ2-7, is DTGVSQNPRHKITKRGQNVTFRCDPISEHNRLYWYRQTLGQGPEFLTYFQNEAQLEKSRLLSDRFSAERPKGSFSTLEIQRTEQGDSAMYLCASSPRGGYSYEQYFGPGTRLTVT.

The V call is TRBV2, the J call TRBJ2-1, with no clear D. In germline, CDR1 is SNHLY, CDR2 FYNNEI. The germline V and J ends were trimmed by 7 bases and 3 bases, with 10 bases remaining between them. The CDR3 contains 13 residues. The CDR3 nucleotides read TGTGCCAGCAAGGGCGTACACTACAATGAGCAGTTCTTC. Amino acids: CASKGVHYNEQFF.

The V call is TRBV7-6, the J call TRBJ2-5, with a tentative D call TRBD2 (5 bases). The CDR3 contains 16 residues. V lost 1 base and J lost 2, with 14 bases in between. Looked up from germline, CDR1 is SGHVS and CDR2 is FNYEAQ. The CDR3 region is CASSLGASNLQETQYF. CDR3 nucleotides: TGTGCCAGCAGCTTAGGAGCTAGCAATTTACAAGAGACCCAGTACTTC.

The J gene is TRBJ1-4, the V gene TRBV25-1; unclear D gene. The CDR3 consists of 15 residues. Germline assignment: CDR1 MGHDK and CDR2 SYGVNS. Trimming took off 3 bases at V and 0 bases at J, with 8 bases between the two ends. The CDR3, as DNA: TGTGCCAGCAGTGACCCCAGGACAACTAATGAAAAACTGTTTTTT. This codes for CASSDPRTTNEKLFF. The variable domain in full, with the rest retrieved from reference TRBV25-1 and TRBJ1-4, is EADIYQTPRYLVIGTGKKITLECSQTMGHDKMYWYQQDPGMELHLIHYSYGVNSTEKGDLSSESTVSRIRTEHFPLTLESARPSHTSQYLCASSDPRTTNEKLFFGSGTQLSVL.

As to this clone: Other DNA sequences within the sample encode an identical CDR3. The chain joins TRBV19 to TRBJ2-5; 11 bases are shared with TRBD1. Unmatched junction bases numbered 4, after V lost 6 bases and J lost 4 bases. The CDR3 length is 14 residues. CDR1 is LNHDA and CDR2 is SQIVND in the germline V gene (reference sequence). This CDR3 reads CASSPGQGVETQYF. The DNA for the CDR3 is TGTGCCAGTAGCCCGGGACAGGGGGTAGAGACCCAGTACTTC.

The rearrangement links TRBV4-3 to TRBJ2-3, with D hard to call. CDR1 and CDR2 from the germline V gene are LGHNA and YSLEER. V lost 0 bases, J lost 2 bases, and 21 bases lay in between. This CDR3 is built from 19 residues. The CDR3 spells CASSQDPAKTYPTTDTQYF. As DNA, the CDR3 is TGCGCCAGCAGCCAAGATCCAGCGAAGACCTATCCTACCACAGATACGCAGTATTTT.

The chain recombines TRBV9 with TRBJ2-1, with 9 bases that match TRBD1. This CDR3 comprises 18 residues. The germline V gene has CDR1 SGDLS and CDR2 YYNGEE. J was trimmed by 3 bases and V by 3 bases; bases with no gene match: 13. The CDR3 protein is CASSAEGSGQGSYNEQFF. Here the CDR3 DNA reads TGTGCCAGCAGCGCCGAGGGGTCGGGACAGGGTAGCTACAATGAGCAGTTCTTC. The full variable domain, its missing parts supplied by reference TRBV9 and TRBJ2-1, is DSGVTQTPKHLITATGQRVTLRCSPRSGDLSVYWYQQSLDQGLQFLIQYYNGEERAKGNILERFSAQQFPDLHSELNLSSLELGDSALYFCASSAEGSGQGSYNEQFFGPGTRLTVL.